This passage covers 10 T cell receptor beta chains from one sample sequenced in a study of T cell responses to AZD1222 COVID-19 vaccine. Generated by immunoSEQ multiplex PCR, the TCRdb table keeps only in-frame clones and is missing some. There are under 150,000 clones in the sample; approximately 84% occur only once, and roughly 7.4% lies in the top ten. The sequencing here drew on peripheral blood, taken on day 0 of AZD1222 vaccination. Source of these receptors: an adult in good health.

This sequence joins TRBV18 and TRBJ1-3; D uncertain. The CDR3 sequence is 17 residues long. Germline V lookup: CDR1 KGHSH, CDR2 LQKENI. The V end was cut by 0 bases, the J end by 0 bases, with 12 bases between. The CDR3 DNA reads as TGTGCCAGCTCACCACCGAATCAGCATGTCTCTGGAAACACCATATATTTT. This codes for CASSPPNQHVSGNTIYF.

The J gene is TRBJ2-3, the V gene TRBV20-1; D gene uncertain. CDR1 and CDR2 from the germline V gene are DFQATT and SNEGSKA (reference sequence). V lost 7 bases to trimming and J lost 6 bases, with 11 bases between them. The CDR3 runs to 11 residues. In DNA form, the CDR3 reads TGCAGTGGTATGATCGAGGATACGCAGTATTTT. Residues: CSGMIEDTQYF.

The J gene is TRBJ1-6, the V gene TRBV6-5; 7 positions agree with TRBD1. This CDR3 region has 14 residues. Per germline, CDR1 MNHEY and CDR2 SVGAGI. V was clipped by 6 bases and J by 3 bases; unmatched bases: 2. This CDR3 is CASRRDSYNSPLHF. DNA for the CDR3: TGTGCCAGCAGACGGGACAGCTATAATTCACCCCTCCACTTT.

The chain couples TRBV10-3 to TRBJ2-5; no clear D. The CDR3 has 16 amino acids. Germline V gives CDR1 ENHRY, CDR2 SYGVKD. The ends were cut back, 2 bases at V and 5 bases at J, with 18 bases in the middle. CDR3 DNA sequence: TGTGCCATCAGTGAGAATATCTTCGGTGGGCGGGAGACCCAGTACTTC. Translation gives CAISENIFGGRETQYF.

The rearrangement links TRBV30 to TRBJ2-7, with a weak D call TRBD2 (6 bases). From germline, CDR1 is GTSNPN and CDR2 SVGIG (reference sequence). Trimming cost V 5 bases and J 4 bases, with 18 bases left between them. The CDR3 loop spans 14 amino acids. The chain's CDR3 is CAWEYRVGGYEQYF. CDR3 DNA sequence: TGTGCCTGGGAATACAGAGTCGGAGGGTACGAGCAGTACTTC.

In its sample, this clone was seen once. The chain employs TRBV28 and TRBJ2-7, with D perhaps TRBD1 (6 bases). There are 12 residues in the CDR3. Germline V gene data show CDR1 as MDHEN and CDR2 as SYDVKM. The germline V and J ends were trimmed by 5 bases and 4 bases, with 9 bases remaining between them. This chain's CDR3 is CASSRQVYEQYF. CDR3 DNA sequence: TGTGCCAGCAGTCGACAGGTTTACGAGCAGTACTTC.

The rearrangement joins TRBV6-5 to TRBJ1-6; D is unresolved. Germline V gene lookup returns CDR1 MNHEY and CDR2 SVGAGI. CDR3 length equals 12 residues. V was clipped by 6 bases and J by 9 bases, with 9 bases between them. DNA for the CDR3: TGTGCCAGCAGCCCCGGAGCTTCACCCCTCCACTTT. It yields the protein CASSPGASPLHF.

The chain has TRBV7-8 and TRBJ2-5; possibly TRBD1 or TRBD2 for D (5 bases each). Germline V gives CDR1 SGHVS, CDR2 FQNEAQ. V was pared by 4 bases and J by 4 bases, with 16 bases between. The CDR3 extends over 15 amino acids. CDR3 nucleotide sequence: TGTGCCAGCAGCTCGTTTAAGGGGAGTACAGAGACCCAGTACTTC. It codes for CASSSFKGSTETQYF. The variable domain in full, with the rest retrieved from reference TRBV7-8 and TRBJ2-5, is GAGVSQSPRYKVAKRGQDVALRCDPISGHVSLFWYQQALGQGPEFLTYFQNEAQLDKSGLPSDRFFAERPEGSVSTLKIQRTQQEDSAVYLCASSSFKGSTETQYFGPGTRLLVL.

The rearrangement uses TRBV4-1 and TRBJ1-3; D ambiguous. Per germline, CDR1 MGHRA and CDR2 YSYEKL. The CDR3 is 14 amino acids. Trimming took off 4 bases at V and 4 bases at J, with 11 bases between the two ends. The CDR3, as DNA: TGCGCCAGCAGCCTTCGGACGACAGGAAACACCATATATTTT. Its translation: CASSLRTTGNTIYF.

This rearrangement joins TRBV29-1 to TRBJ2-1; 7 bases match TRBD2. Trimming removed 7 bases from V and 6 bases from J; junction bases left unmatched: 12. The CDR3 runs 14 residues. Germline-derived CDR1 and CDR2 are SQVTM and ANQGSEA. CDR3 sequence reads: CSAVAGASLNEQFF. CDR3 in DNA: TGCAGCGCTGTAGCGGGCGCCTCTCTCAATGAGCAGTTCTTC.